This T cell receptor (beta chain) was sequenced for a study of ipilimumab plus nivolumab after autologous stem cell transplantation. On the study more broadly: Median doses per patient: roughly five ipilimumab, under 10 nivolumab. The DLBCL group included primary refractory and relapsed cases.

The CDR3 contains 15 residues. Trimming left V 3 bases short and J 0 bases short, with 10 bases between. Germline CDR1 MNHEY, CDR2 SMNVEV (reference sequence). Whole-study results and caveats: Authors suggest TCR repertoire, Treg phenotype and gut microbiota support further study.

Clones were sequenced by immunoSEQ multiplex PCR, and TCRdb holds only the in-frame ones, with some missing. Here the sample spans more than 9,500 clones, about 70% being singletons. Patients got ipilimumab 1 mg/kg beginning 14 to 28 days post-transplant. In the case of this clone: The antigen remains unidentified.

The TCR originated in a male donor with diffuse large B-cell lymphoma. The starting material was PBMCs, obtained in a trial of ipilimumab plus nivolumab as post-transplant consolidation. The chain joins TRBV27 to TRBJ2-3; D not certain. This CDR3 is CASSLVSLSTDTQYF. The CDR3, as DNA: TGTGCCAGCAGTTTGGTCAGTCTTAGCACAGATACGCAGTATTTT.